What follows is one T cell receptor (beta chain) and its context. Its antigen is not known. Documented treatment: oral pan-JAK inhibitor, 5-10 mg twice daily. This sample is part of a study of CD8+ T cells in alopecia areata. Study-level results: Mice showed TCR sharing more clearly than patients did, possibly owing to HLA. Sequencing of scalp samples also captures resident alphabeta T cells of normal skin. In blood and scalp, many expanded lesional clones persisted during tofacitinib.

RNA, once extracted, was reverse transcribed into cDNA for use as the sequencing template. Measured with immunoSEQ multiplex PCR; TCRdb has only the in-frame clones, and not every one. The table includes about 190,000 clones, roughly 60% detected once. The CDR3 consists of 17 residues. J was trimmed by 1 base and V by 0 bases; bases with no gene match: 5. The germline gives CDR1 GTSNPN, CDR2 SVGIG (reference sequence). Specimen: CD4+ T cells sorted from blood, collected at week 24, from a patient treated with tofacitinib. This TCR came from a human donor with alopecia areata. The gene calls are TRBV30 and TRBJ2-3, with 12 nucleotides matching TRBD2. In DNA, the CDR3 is TGTGCCTGGAGTGTACGACTAGCGGGGGCCCGCACAGATACGCAGTATTTT. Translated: CAWSVRLAGARTDTQYF. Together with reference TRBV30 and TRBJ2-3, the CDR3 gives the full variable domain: SQTIHQWPATLVQPVGSPLSLECTVEGTSNPNLYWYRQAAGRGLQLLFYSVGIGQISSEVPQNLSASRPQDRQFILSSKKLLLSDSGFYLCAWSVRLAGARTDTQYFGPGTRLTVL.